The present T cell receptor beta chain was sequenced within a study of T cell responses to AZD1222 COVID-19 vaccine. Findings and caveats of the study: The study sampled repertoires only after the peak T cell response.

TCRdb's copy holds only in-frame clones and misses some; the assay was immunoSEQ multiplex PCR. The profile covers approximately 100,000 clones, with over 90% appearing a single time and 5% taken by the ten largest. CDR3 length: 15 amino acids. Trimming shortened V by 0 bases and J by 0 bases, and 8 bases separated the two germline ends. The germline V gene encodes CDR1 MNHEY and CDR2 SVGEGT. This clone has only one observation. Its antigen is not identified. This receptor was taken from an adult in good health. This rearrangement joins TRBV6-2 or TRBV6-3 to TRBJ1-1; D uncertain. Sequences were derived from peripheral blood, sampled on day 0 of AZD1222 vaccination. CDR3 in DNA: TGTGCCAGCAGTTACTCACGGACCGTGAACACTGAAGCTTTCTTT. Encoded protein: CASSYSRTVNTEAFF.